Each of the 27 T cell receptor beta chains below was sequenced from the same sample in a study of T cell repertoires in cytomegalovirus infection. TCRdb reprocessed the reads with MiXCR, giving one entry per CDR3 protein. The top ten hold under 3% of the sample, which has 740,000 or so distinct CDR3 sequences, 35% seen once. Sequences were obtained from PBMCs. The receptors here all came from a human donor in good health (CMV status not recorded). Some clones in this sample may be carry-over from other donors' samples.

Notes on this clonotype: The junction departs from the called germline gene at one end, perhaps through a read error. The chain carries TRBV4-1 and TRBJ2-1; TRBD2 agrees at 9 bases. CDR3 length: 16 amino acids. Germline-derived CDR1 and CDR2 are MGHRA and YSYEKL. The CDR3 DNA follows: TGTGCCAGCAGCCAAGATGAGTCTAGCGGGGACTATGAGCAGTTCTTC. Translating gives CASSQDESSGDYEQFF.

This clonotype was found a few times. This chain links TRBV12-3 or TRBV12-4 with TRBJ1-2; 8 nucleotides match TRBD1. The CDR3 loop spans 15 amino acids. Trimming removed 6 bases from V and 5 bases from J; junction bases left unmatched: 11. CDR3 in amino acids: CASSPDRAWRYGYTF. The DNA for the CDR3 is TGTGCCAGCAGCCCGGACAGGGCATGGCGGTATGGCTACACCTTC.

Only a few counts were recorded for this clonotype. This chain links TRBV15 with TRBJ2-7, with 11 nucleotides matching TRBD1. This CDR3 comprises 14 residues. Germline trimming cut 6 bases from V and 2 bases from J; bases unmatched to any gene: 3. Germline values: CDR1 LNHNV, CDR2 YYDKDF (reference sequence). DNA for the CDR3: TGTGCCACCAGGGGGACAGGGGGGGCCTACGAGCAGTACTTC. Residues: CATRGTGGAYEQYF. The full variable domain, with the rest looked up from reference TRBV15 and TRBJ2-7, is DAMVIQNPRYQVTQFGKPVTLSCSQTLNHNVMYWYQQKSSQAPKLLFHYYDKDFNNEADTPDNFQSRRPNTSFCFLDIRSPGLGDTAMYLCATRGTGGAYEQYFGPGTRLTVT.

This clonotype has ten or more counts. The chain combines TRBV7-2 with TRBJ2-5; 11 bases match TRBD2. CDR3 size: 16 residues. Germline-derived CDR1 and CDR2 are SGHTA and FQGNSA. The V and J ends lost 1 base and 7 bases, in that order; junction bases with no gene match: 8. CDR3 residues: CASSLVLAGVGGTQYF. The CDR3 nucleotides read TGTGCCAGCAGCTTAGTACTAGCGGGAGTGGGGGGGACCCAGTACTTC.

This clonotype was recorded a few times. V and J are TRBV6-4 and TRBJ1-6, with D perhaps TRBD1 (5 bases). The CDR3 extends over 13 amino acids. Trimming left V 0 bases short and J 9 bases short, with 6 bases between. The V gene's germline CDR1 is MRHNA and CDR2 SNTAGT. The CDR3 DNA reads as TGTGCCAGCAGTGACTCTAGGGGTTCACCCCTCCACTTT. It codes for CASSDSRGSPLHF.

This chain links TRBV12-3 or TRBV12-4 with TRBJ1-2; D not certain. The V and J ends lost 5 bases and 6 bases respectively, with 13 bases between them. The CDR3 has 13 amino acids. For the CDR3, the DNA is TGTGCCAGCAGTCCCGGGCCCTCCCATGGCTACACCTTC. Protein sequence: CASSPGPSHGYTF.

The rearrangement links TRBV7-6 to TRBJ1-4, with 8 bases that match TRBD1. The CDR3 is 18 amino acids. Trimming at V came to 0 bases and at J to 12 bases, leaving 18 bases not matched to a gene. Germline CDR1 is SGHVS and CDR2 is FNYEAQ. CDR3 in amino acids: CASSLASRPGTGNAQLFF. CDR3 DNA: TGTGCCAGCAGCTTAGCCAGCAGACCCGGGACAGGAAATGCACAACTGTTTTTT.

This chain links TRBV12-3 or TRBV12-4 with TRBJ1-5; possibly TRBD1 for D (6 bases). This CDR3 is 15 amino acids long. Trimming stripped 6 bases from V and 5 bases from J, with 17 bases between. CDR3 nucleotides: TGTGCCAGCAGCCCACCCGGGACATGGGATCAGCCCCAGCATTTT. It is translated as CASSPPGTWDQPQHF.

The rearrangement links TRBV28 to TRBJ2-5; a possible D gene is TRBD1 (6 bases). Trimming shortened V by 4 bases and J by 3 bases, and 12 bases separated the two germline ends. CDR3 length equals 14 residues. The germline gives CDR1 MDHEN, CDR2 SYDVKM. CDR3 residues: CASSSVQGEETQYF. In nucleotides, the CDR3 is TGTGCCAGCAGTTCCGTACAGGGAGAAGAGACCCAGTACTTC.

The sample holds many counts of this clonotype. The chain recombines TRBV7-2 with TRBJ2-1; D not resolved. The germline gives CDR1 SGHTA, CDR2 FQGNSA. The CDR3 loop spans 14 amino acids. V was shortened by 3 bases and J by 4 bases, with 10 bases between the two germline ends. CDR3 in DNA: TGTGCCAGCAGCTTCCTAACCCTATACAATGAGCAGTTCTTC. Protein sequence: CASSFLTLYNEQFF. The full variable domain, rest sourced from reference TRBV7-2 and TRBJ2-1, is GAGVSQSPSNKVTEKGKDVELRCDPISGHTALYWYRQSLGQGLEFLIYFQGNSAPDKSGLPSDRFSAERTGGSVSTLTIQRTQQEDSAVYLCASSFLTLYNEQFFGPGTRLTVL.

The V call is TRBV20-1, the J call TRBJ1-6; TRBD1 agrees at 9 bases. V shed 4 bases and J 9 bases; nucleotides not matched to a gene: 7. The CDR3 runs to 14 residues. CDR1 and CDR2 (germline): DFQATT, SNEGSKA (reference sequence). The CDR3 spells CSAMYRGRISPLHF. CDR3 DNA: TGCAGTGCTATGTACAGGGGGCGCATTTCACCCCTCCACTTT.

Notes on this clonotype: Compared with germline, one end of the junction differs, possibly owing to a read error. The CDR3 nucleotides are TGTGCCAGCACCTCCCTGCGGGAGACCCCGGACTTC. The encoded protein is CASTSLRETPDF. The V and J genes are TRBV6-2 or TRBV6-3 and TRBJ2-5; 7 bases align to TRBD2. Germline V gene sequence: CDR1 MNHEY, CDR2 SVGEGT. This CDR3 has 12 amino acids.

V usage is TRBV7-2 and J usage is TRBJ1-1, with D possibly matching TRBD1 (6 bases). The length of the CDR3 is 18 residues. Germline CDR1 is SGHTA and CDR2 is FQGNSA. The V end was cut by 4 bases, the J end by 3 bases, with 24 bases between. In DNA, the CDR3 is TGTGCCAGCAGCTCGGGTTCATGGGGGCTGGGTAGAGACACTGAAGCTTTCTTT. This translates into CASSSGSWGLGRDTEAFF.

This chain uses TRBV19 with TRBJ2-7; D may be TRBD1 (6 bases). The CDR3 has 13 amino acids. The V gene lost 3 bases and the J gene lost 3 bases, with 9 bases spanning the gap. Per germline, CDR1 LNHDA and CDR2 SQIVND (reference sequence). The CDR3 loop reads CASSILQGYEQYF. DNA for the CDR3: TGTGCCAGTAGTATCCTACAGGGCTACGAGCAGTACTTC.

This chain connects TRBV6-1 to TRBJ2-1; TRBD1 agrees at 8 bases. The trim removed 2 bases at V and 3 bases at J, leaving 9 bases unmatched. The germline gives CDR1 MNHNS, CDR2 SASEGT. This CDR3 is built from 17 residues. This CDR3 is CASSEYHRQGLYNEQFF. The CDR3 nucleotides are TGTGCCAGCAGTGAATATCATCGACAGGGGCTCTACAATGAGCAGTTCTTC.

This chain joins TRBV7-9 and TRBJ1-6; the match to TRBD1 covers 9 bases. The CDR3 is made up of 14 amino acids. V gave up 6 bases and J gave up 8 bases; unmatched junction bases: 5. Germline V CDR1 and CDR2: SEHNR, FQNEAQ (reference sequence). CDR3 nucleotide sequence: TGTGCCAGCAGTTCCCGGGACAGGGATTCACCCCTCCACTTT. Translation: CASSSRDRDSPLHF. The variable domain in full, with the rest retrieved from reference TRBV7-9 and TRBJ1-6, is DTGVSQNPRHKITKRGQNVTFRCDPISEHNRLYWYRQTLGQGPEFLTYFQNEAQLEKSRLLSDRFSAERPKGSFSTLEIQRTEQGDSAMYLCASSSRDRDSPLHFGNGTRLTVT.

This clonotype was detected only a few times. This chain joins TRBV4-1 and TRBJ1-4; the D gene is possibly TRBD1 (5 bases). Trimming cost V 4 bases and J 8 bases, with 17 bases left between them. Germline V gene lookup returns CDR1 MGHRA and CDR2 YSYEKL. This CDR3 spans 15 amino acids. The CDR3 reads CASSPDSLPGEKLFF. The CDR3, as DNA: TGCGCCAGCAGCCCCGACAGCCTTCCGGGGGAAAAACTGTTTTTT.

V and J are TRBV5-1 and TRBJ2-3; 8 nucleotides align to TRBD2. After removal of 2 bases from V and 5 bases from J, the junction contained 4 bases not matched to a gene. This CDR3 has 14 residues. CDR1 and CDR2 from the germline V gene are SGHRS and YFSETQ. The CDR3 region is CASSLRREEDTQYF. CDR3 nucleotides: TGCGCCAGCAGCTTACGGCGGGAGGAAGATACGCAGTATTTT.

This rearrangement joins TRBV28 to TRBJ2-5; no firm D call. The CDR3 covers 12 residues. V was clipped by 7 bases and J by 1 base, with 7 bases between them. CDR1 MDHEN and CDR2 SYDVKM come from the germline V gene. The CDR3 bases are TGTGCCAGCAATGGGCCCCAAGAGACCCAGTACTTC. It is translated as CASNGPQETQYF.

This clonotype was picked up a small number of times. J is TRBJ1-1 and V is TRBV29-1; D is undetermined. Trimming took 0 bases from V and 1 from J, leaving 12 bases between them. Germline CDR1 SQVTM, CDR2 ANQGSEA. CDR3 length: 15 amino acids. The CDR3 sequence is CSVEDQAAGNTEAFF. DNA for the CDR3: TGCAGCGTTGAAGATCAGGCAGCCGGGAACACTGAAGCTTTCTTT.

The table lists this clonotype with many counts. The chain is built from TRBV6-5 and TRBJ2-7; 9 nucleotides line up with TRBD1. Trimming removed 10 bases from V and 3 bases from J; junction bases left unmatched: 7. Germline values: CDR1 MNHEY, CDR2 SVGAGI. This CDR3 spans 13 amino acids. The CDR3 here is CATGRQGGYEQYF. The CDR3 DNA reads TGTGCCACCGGGAGACAGGGGGGCTACGAGCAGTACTTC.

This clonotype was seen many times. V gene TRBV7-2 combines with J gene TRBJ1-6; a weak D match, TRBD1 (5 bases). Trimming stripped 2 bases from V and 10 bases from J, with 21 bases between. The CDR3 totals 17 residues. Germline CDR1 reads SGHTA; CDR2 reads FQGNSA. Here the CDR3 DNA reads TGTGCCAGCAGCTTACCGGACGTCGGGGGTGTTAACTCACCCCTCCACTTT. Translation gives CASSLPDVGGVNSPLHF.

This clonotype occurred a few times. CDR3: CASSVGLLGETQYF. The CDR3 DNA is TGCGCCAGCAGCGTTGGACTCCTGGGGGAGACCCAGTACTTC. The chain carries TRBV5-1 and TRBJ2-5; weak D call: TRBD2 (5 bases). The germline V gene encodes CDR1 SGHRS and CDR2 YFSETQ. Trimming removed 4 bases at V and 5 bases at J, with 15 bases between. The CDR3 runs to 14 residues.

This clonotype has just a few counts. The chain employs TRBV27 and TRBJ2-3; 11 bases agree with TRBD1. This CDR3 comprises 15 residues. After removal of 10 bases from V and 3 bases from J, the junction contained 9 bases not matched to a gene. CDR1 MNHEY and CDR2 SMNVEV come from the germline V gene (reference sequence). CDR3 bases: TGTGCCACCAAAAGGGGGACAGGGGGAACAGATACGCAGTATTTT. Its protein is CATKRGTGGTDTQYF.

CDR3 sequence reads: CASSLAFTFGTGELFF. As DNA, the CDR3 is TGTGCCAGCAGCTTAGCGTTTACATTTGGCACCGGGGAGCTGTTTTTT. The chain combines TRBV7-6 with TRBJ2-2, with D unresolved. V gave up 0 bases and J gave up 4 bases, with 12 bases separating them. Germline V gene sequence: CDR1 SGHVS, CDR2 FNYEAQ. The CDR3 is 16 residues long.

This chain joins TRBV10-3 and TRBJ2-7; possible D gene TRBD2, 6 bases. Trimming pared 3 bases from V and 3 bases from J, leaving 12 bases between. The CDR3 has 14 amino acids. In germline, CDR1 is ENHRY, CDR2 SYGVKD. The CDR3 DNA sequence: TGTGCCATCAGTGATACTAGCACGGGCTACGAGCAGTACTTC. Translating gives CAISDTSTGYEQYF.

The V call is TRBV27, the J call TRBJ2-7; D uncertain. V lost 6 bases, J lost 6 bases, and 18 bases lay in between. This CDR3 has 14 residues. Germline V lookup: CDR1 MNHEY, CDR2 SMNVEV (reference sequence). CDR3 protein: CASRLSRTPCEQYF. The CDR3 DNA reads TGTGCCAGCAGACTCAGTCGTACTCCCTGCGAGCAGTACTTC.